One sample yielded the 21 T cell receptor beta chains listed below, sequenced in a study of identical twins. TCRdb re-derived calls from the 5' RACE reads in MiXCR, one entry per CDR3 protein. This sample has approximately 700,000 distinct CDR3 sequences, with approximately 18% found just once. These data were also filed under a second study, of T cells expressing NK-cell markers.

The specimen sequenced was PBMCs. The source is a young woman in good health.

This clonotype appeared many times. The chain has TRBV20-1 and TRBJ1-2; 8 bases line up with TRBD1. Germline V gene lookup returns CDR1 DFQATT and CDR2 SNEGSKA (reference sequence). The CDR3 totals 14 residues. Trimming removed 4 bases from V and 5 bases from J; junction bases left unmatched: 9. CDR3 DNA sequence: TGCAGTGCTATGGCTTGGACAGGGAGTTATGGCTACACCTTC. The encoded protein is CSAMAWTGSYGYTF.

This chain links TRBV7-8 with TRBJ2-7, with D hard to call. The CDR3 loop spans 14 amino acids. V lost 1 base and J lost 4, with 11 bases in between. Germline V lookup: CDR1 SGHVS, CDR2 FQNEAQ. The CDR3 coding sequence is TGTGCCAGCAGCTTAGGGGCTAGTAAGTACGAGCAGTACTTC. As protein: CASSLGASKYEQYF.

This clonotype was seen a handful of times. V gene TRBV6-2 or TRBV6-3 combines with J gene TRBJ2-5, with TRBD2 matching 12 bases. This CDR3 contains 16 residues. CDR1 is MNHEY and CDR2 is SVGEGT in the germline V gene. The V segment lost 4 bases and the J segment 3 bases; nucleotides outside the gene matches: 6. CDR3 in DNA: TGTGCCAGCAGTTCGGGCCGACTAGCGGGGGAAGAGACCCAGTACTTC. Translated: CASSSGRLAGEETQYF.

In this sample, this clonotype turned up once. This rearrangement joins TRBV4-2 to TRBJ2-7, with TRBD2 identical over 10 bases. Germline-derived CDR1 and CDR2 are LGHNA and YNFKEQ. Trimming cost V 4 bases and J 4 bases; bases outside gene matches: 7. The CDR3 runs to 15 residues. The CDR3 spells CASSPLAGARYEQYF. The CDR3 DNA reads as TGTGCCAGCAGCCCGCTAGCGGGAGCGCGGTACGAGCAGTACTTC.

The sample holds a few counts of this clonotype. This chain connects TRBV18 to TRBJ2-1; 9 bases agree with TRBD1. The CDR3 runs 17 residues. Looked up from germline, CDR1 is KGHSH and CDR2 is LQKENI. The ends lost 3 bases at V and 5 bases at J; junction bases unmatched: 11. CDR3 protein: CASSPGLGQGSNNEQFF. In nucleotides, the CDR3 is TGTGCCAGCTCACCCGGTCTGGGACAGGGAAGCAACAATGAGCAGTTCTTC.

The chain employs TRBV20-1 and TRBJ2-3; a weak D match, TRBD2 (6 bases). Germline V gives CDR1 DFQATT, CDR2 SNEGSKA (reference sequence). This CDR3 has 16 amino acids. Between the trimmed V and J ends, which lost 1 base and 10 bases, there was a span of 24 bases. DNA for the CDR3: TGCAGTGCTAGAGGGGGGTCAAGGGACTCACAGATGGCGCAGTATTTT. Translated, it gives CSARGGSRDSQMAQYF.

This clonotype has at least ten counts. The CDR3 nucleotides are TGCGCCAGCAGTGCGAGCGGGATCAACCCCCTCAATGAGCAGTTCTTC. The encoded protein is CASSASGINPLNEQFF. The rearrangement links TRBV10-1 to TRBJ2-1, with TRBD2 identical over 7 bases. The CDR3 contains 16 residues. Losses at the gene ends were 4 bases for V and 6 bases for J; bases not matched to a gene: 12. The germline gives CDR1 WNHNN, CDR2 SYGVQD (reference sequence).

This clonotype was counted only a few times. V gene TRBV20-1 combines with J gene TRBJ2-7; 8 bases are shared with TRBD2. V gave up 8 bases and J gave up 5 bases; unmatched junction bases: 14. CDR1 and CDR2 (germline): DFQATT, SNEGSKA (reference sequence). The CDR3 has 14 amino acids. CDR3 sequence (DNA): TGCAGTCCCTTTAGCGGGACCTCAGGCAACGAGCAGTACTTC. This sequence encodes CSPFSGTSGNEQYF.

The chain has TRBV27 and TRBJ2-2; D unclear. CDR3 size: 11 residues. Germline values: CDR1 MNHEY, CDR2 SMNVEV (reference sequence). Trimming shortened V by 10 bases and J by 6 bases, and 9 bases separated the two germline ends. CDR3 amino acids: CATRESGELFF. The CDR3 nucleotides are TGTGCCACCAGAGAATCCGGGGAGCTGTTTTTT.

The chain joins TRBV12-3 or TRBV12-4 to TRBJ1-2; no firm D call. The length of the CDR3 is 13 residues. Trimming stripped 5 bases from V and 4 bases from J, with 11 bases between. CDR3 coding DNA: TGTGCCAGCAGTCTTCAGGTTTTCTATGGCTACACCTTC. Translating it yields CASSLQVFYGYTF.

The J gene is TRBJ2-5, the V gene TRBV20-1; 8 bases align to TRBD1. V lost 5 bases to trimming and J lost 4 bases; unmatched junction nucleotides: 3. The V gene's germline CDR1 is DFQATT and CDR2 SNEGSKA (reference sequence). The CDR3 is 12 amino acids. Here the CDR3 reads CSARQGSETQYF. In nucleotides, the CDR3 is TGCAGTGCTCGACAGGGGTCAGAGACCCAGTACTTC.

The CDR3 loop is CAISESGAAYEQYF. CDR3 in DNA: TGTGCCATCAGTGAGTCCGGGGCCGCCTACGAGCAGTACTTC. The J gene is TRBJ2-7, the V gene TRBV10-3, with D perhaps TRBD1 or TRBD2 (5 bases each). Germline-derived CDR1 and CDR2 are ENHRY and SYGVKD. The CDR3 is 14 residues long. Trimming took 0 bases from V and 2 from J, leaving 8 bases between them.

The table lists this clonotype with a few counts. The chain joins TRBV12-3 or TRBV12-4 to TRBJ1-2; unclear D gene. This CDR3 has 12 residues. V lost 4 bases to trimming and J lost 4 bases, with 7 bases between them. In nucleotides, the CDR3 is TGTGCCAGCAGTTACGGGGTCTATGGCTACACCTTC. It encodes CASSYGVYGYTF.

The chain links TRBV12-3 or TRBV12-4 to TRBJ2-7; tentative D call: TRBD2 (6 bases). This CDR3 has 13 residues. V lost 2 bases, J lost 5 bases, and 10 bases lay in between. CDR3 in amino acids: CASSLFAGHEQYF. CDR3 nucleotides: TGTGCCAGCAGTTTATTTGCGGGACACGAGCAGTACTTC.

This clonotype was seen a few times. This chain joins TRBV27 and TRBJ1-2; D possibly corresponds to TRBD1 (5 bases). The CDR3 is 14 residues long. From germline, CDR1 is MNHEY and CDR2 SMNVEV (reference sequence). Trimming took off 5 bases at V and 3 bases at J, with 13 bases between the two ends. The CDR3 DNA reads as TGTGCCAGCAGTGCTATCCGGGACGACTATGGCTACACCTTC. Its translation is CASSAIRDDYGYTF.

The table lists this clonotype with many counts. A junction boundary mismatches the germline segment, possibly from a read error. The V call is TRBV12-3 or TRBV12-4, the J call TRBJ2-7; 8 bases line up with TRBD2. The CDR3 loop spans 11 amino acids. CDR3 in amino acids: CASSFGGALDF. DNA for the CDR3: TGTGCCAGCAGTTTCGGGGGGGCATTGGACTTC.

This clonotype appeared a few times. The chain uses TRBV2 and TRBJ1-1; the D is unclear. Trimming stripped 8 bases from V and 0 bases from J, with 10 bases between. The length of the CDR3 is 13 residues. CDR1 is SNHLY and CDR2 is FYNNEI in the germline V gene. The CDR3 here is CASRRNMNTEAFF. In nucleotides, the CDR3 is TGTGCCAGCCGCAGAAACATGAACACTGAAGCTTTCTTT.

The V call is TRBV5-1, the J call TRBJ2-1; 8 bases agree with TRBD1. From germline, CDR1 is SGHRS and CDR2 YFSETQ. V lost 3 bases and J lost 4; bases outside the gene matches: 3. The CDR3 runs to 14 residues. The CDR3 spells CASSSGQEYNEQFF. The CDR3 nucleotides are TGCGCCAGCAGCTCGGGACAGGAGTACAATGAGCAGTTCTTC.

The V call is TRBV7-2, the J call TRBJ1-1, with D perhaps TRBD1 (5 bases). The CDR3 is 12 residues long. With 1 base removed from V and 10 bases from J, the gap between germline ends came to 10 bases. The germline CDR1 and CDR2 sequences are SGHTA and FQGNSA. CDR3 sequence reads: CASSLVGARAFF. The DNA of the CDR3 is TGTGCCAGCAGCTTAGTTGGGGCGCGAGCTTTCTTT.

This chain uses TRBV7-2 with TRBJ2-5; no reliable D call. Germline V lookup: CDR1 SGHTA, CDR2 FQGNSA. Trimming took 7 bases from V and 7 from J, leaving 16 bases between them. The CDR3 is made up of 13 amino acids. The CDR3 is CASTSKGLRTQYF. CDR3 coding DNA: TGTGCCAGCACCTCGAAGGGTCTCAGGACCCAGTACTTC.

The chain links TRBV12-3 or TRBV12-4 to TRBJ2-6; D ambiguous. The CDR3 sequence is 18 residues long. V was trimmed by 6 bases and J by 3 bases, leaving 21 bases between them. CDR3 region: CASRHGSVSGLGANVLTF. CDR3 DNA: TGTGCCAGCAGACATGGCTCCGTCTCGGGCCTTGGGGCCAACGTCCTGACTTTC.